A selection of T cell receptor beta chains follows, all from one sample in a study of post-analysis software for immune sequencing data. TCRdb reprocessed the PCR reads with MiXCR, giving one entry per CDR3 protein. The table records around 200,000 distinct CDR3 sequences, over 25% of them present only once. The source material was blood. These receptors came from a girl younger than 18 with multiple sclerosis. Both conserved end residues are part of each CDR3. D genes are given only for firm matches. Not all rows give a size; the values are once, few, many and, for expanded clones, a class.

v_gene	j_gene	d_gene	abundance	CDR3nt	CDR3aa
TRBV27	TRBJ2-7	TRBD1	many	TGTGCCAGCAGTTTATCGTTGGGGACAGTGACCTACGAGCAGTACTTC	CASSLSLGTVTYEQYF
TRBV7-9	TRBJ2-5	-	-	TGTGCCAGCAGCAACCTAGGGCAGTACCAAGAGACCCAGTACTTC	CASSNLGQYQETQYF
TRBV12-3/TRBV12-4	TRBJ2-7	TRBD2	many	TGTGCCAGCAGTGGGAGGGGAAGCTCCTACGAGCAGTACTTC	CASSGRGSSYEQYF
TRBV29-1	TRBJ2-7	TRBD1	-	TGCAGCGTTGGTGGGACAGCGATCAACTGGGGCGGATACGAGCAGTACTTC	CSVGGTAINWGGYEQYF
TRBV5-1	TRBJ1-2	-	-	TGCGCTAGCAGCCTGGGCACAGGGTTCTATGGCTACACCTTC	CASSLGTGFYGYTF
TRBV7-3	TRBJ1-1	TRBD1	-	TGTGCCAGCAGCTTAACGGGACAGGGTAACACTGAAGCTTTCTTT	CASSLTGQGNTEAFF
TRBV5-6	TRBJ2-7	-	many	TGTGCCAGCAGCTTGGGACTAGGAAACTACGAGCAGTACTTC	CASSLGLGNYEQYF
TRBV20-1	TRBJ2-1	-	many	TGCAGTGTAGGACTCCCGGGACGAAACAATGAGCAGTTCTTC	CSVGLPGRNNEQFF
TRBV12-3/TRBV12-4	TRBJ2-3	TRBD1	many	TGTGCCAGCAGTACACGACAGGGATCAGATACGCAGTATTTT	CASSTRQGSDTQYF
TRBV24-1	TRBJ2-1	-	-	TGTGCCACCAGTGATACAGGGAGAGGGGCGTACAATGAGCAGTTCTTC	CATSDTGRGAYNEQFF